One and the same sample provided the 12 T cell receptor beta chains below, sequenced in a study of T cell responses to AZD1222 COVID-19 vaccine (dated by TCRdb to about 2021). Library preparation used the immunoSEQ multiplex PCR assay. Here the immuneACCESS table is served through TCRdb, limited to in-frame sequences with V and J called. Missing clones are a known gap in these copies; in checked studies unresolved V genes cover under half, and the rest lacks a known reason. Within this sample are some 120,000 clones, with approximately 90% of them counted one time only. Over 4% of the sample belongs to the ten largest clones. The time point label, as the study defines it: about 28 days (+/-7) after the second vaccine dose. Read against the paper, the sample's treatment or condition label means: meningococcal conjugate vaccine given as trial control. The material sequenced was peripheral blood, taken 28 days after the second dose of the MenACWY control vaccine. Every receptor here comes from an adult who received the MenACWY meningococcal vaccine as a control.

The rearrangement links TRBV4-1 to TRBJ2-2; 14 bases agree with TRBD2. Germline CDR1 MGHRA, CDR2 YSYEKL. The V gene end was trimmed by 4 bases and the J gene end by 3 bases; junction bases not matched to a gene: 4. The CDR3 sequence is 17 residues long. CDR3 in amino acids: CASSLGLAGGYTGELFF. The CDR3 bases are TGCGCCAGCAGCCTAGGACTAGCGGGGGGATACACCGGGGAGCTGTTTTTT.

The rearrangement uses TRBV10-3 and TRBJ2-5; TRBD1 or TRBD2 may be the D gene (6 bases each). This CDR3 region has 15 residues. Per the germline V gene, CDR1 is ENHRY and CDR2 is SYGVKD. The V and J ends lost 2 bases and 1 base respectively, with 11 bases between them. CDR3 in DNA: TGTGCCATCAGTGAGAGGGGGGACCCCCAAGAGACCCAGTACTTC. This encodes CAISERGDPQETQYF.

The chain joins TRBV18 to TRBJ2-3; TRBD1 agrees at 8 bases. CDR3 length: 16 residues. Per the germline V gene, CDR1 is KGHSH and CDR2 is LQKENI. V dropped 5 bases and J dropped 3; count of bases not matched to a gene: 10. The CDR3 bases are TGTGCCAGCTCATCTTCGCGGACAGGGAATACAGATACGCAGTATTTT. Encoded protein: CASSSSRTGNTDTQYF. The full variable domain, completed using reference TRBV18 and TRBJ2-3, is NAGVMQNPRHLVRRRGQEARLRCSPMKGHSHVYWYRQLPEEGLKFMVYLQKENIIDESGMPKERFSAEFPKEGPSILRIQQVVRGDSAAYFCASSSSRTGNTDTQYFGPGTRLTVL.

The chain recombines TRBV14 with TRBJ1-3; D is undetermined. Germline CDR1 SGHDN, CDR2 FVKESK. CDR3 size: 13 residues. Trimming stripped 2 bases from V and 4 bases from J, with 6 bases between. For the CDR3, the DNA is TGTGCCAGCAGCCAAAAGTCCGGAAACACCATATATTTT. It codes for CASSQKSGNTIYF.

The J gene is TRBJ1-5, the V gene TRBV28, with D perhaps matching TRBD1 (5 bases). CDR3 length: 14 amino acids. CDR1 is MDHEN, CDR2 SYDVKM, per germline. V was clipped by 6 bases and J by 4 bases, with 13 bases between them. For the CDR3, the DNA is TGTGCCAGCAGCCTTGGACACCCGAATCAGCCCCAGCATTTT. It encodes CASSLGHPNQPQHF.

This chain connects TRBV28 to TRBJ2-2, with D unclear. This CDR3 is built from 12 residues. Germline V gene lookup returns CDR1 MDHEN and CDR2 SYDVKM. V was shortened by 10 bases and J by 6 bases, with 12 bases between the two germline ends. The CDR3 nucleotides are TGTGCCATCCAATCCGGCCCCGGGGAGCTGTTTTTT. Protein: CAIQSGPGELFF.

The chain has TRBV5-1 and TRBJ2-2; 8 bases map to TRBD1. After removal of 4 bases from V and 6 bases from J, the junction contained 5 bases not matched to a gene. CDR3 length: 14 residues. Germline V gives CDR1 SGHRS, CDR2 YFSETQ. The CDR3 sequence is CASSPSTGAGELFF. The CDR3 region has the DNA TGCGCCAGCAGCCCCTCGACAGGGGCCGGGGAGCTGTTTTTT.

This clone has just one count. The chain is built from TRBV19 and TRBJ1-3; D gene uncertain. Per the germline V gene, CDR1 is LNHDA and CDR2 is SQIVND (reference sequence). The ends were cut back, 1 base at V and 0 bases at J, with 19 bases in the middle. CDR3 length equals 19 residues. In DNA, the CDR3 is TGTGCCAGTAGTATAGTCTTTTCAGTGACTCCACACTCTGGAAACACCATATATTTT. Amino acids: CASSIVFSVTPHSGNTIYF.

The V and J genes are TRBV5-4 and TRBJ2-3, with 7 bases aligning to TRBD1. The V and J ends lost 0 bases and 4 bases, in that order; junction bases with no gene match: 2. The CDR3 is 14 amino acids. CDR1 and CDR2 from the germline V gene are SGHNT and YYREEE (reference sequence). The CDR3 DNA reads TGTGCCAGCAGCTTGGATCAGGGGGCAGATACGCAGTATTTT. Translated, it gives CASSLDQGADTQYF.

The table lists this clone with a count of one. This rearrangement joins TRBV2 to TRBJ2-7, with 9 nucleotides matching TRBD1. With V trimmed by 6 bases and J by 1 base, 1 base remained unmatched. The V gene's germline CDR1 is SNHLY and CDR2 FYNNEI. This CDR3 comprises 13 residues. DNA of the CDR3: TGTGCCAGCAGGGGGACAGGGTCCTACGAGCAGTACGTC. Translating it yields CASRGTGSYEQYV.

The V call is TRBV25-1, the J call TRBJ1-2; the match to TRBD1 covers 8 bases. V was clipped by 4 bases and J by 3 bases; unmatched bases: 10. Germline V lookup: CDR1 MGHDK, CDR2 SYGVNS. The CDR3 is made up of 16 amino acids. The CDR3 loop is CASSGPRQGIYYGYTF. Written as DNA, the CDR3 is TGTGCCAGCAGTGGCCCTCGACAGGGGATCTACTATGGCTACACCTTC.

The V and J genes are TRBV28 and TRBJ1-3; perhaps TRBD1 as D (6 bases). Germline assignment: CDR1 MDHEN and CDR2 SYDVKM. V was clipped by 2 bases and J by 2 bases, with 7 bases between them. The CDR3 runs 14 residues. The DNA of the CDR3 is TGTGCCAGCAGTTTAGGGACACCTGGAAACACCATATATTTT. Translation: CASSLGTPGNTIYF.